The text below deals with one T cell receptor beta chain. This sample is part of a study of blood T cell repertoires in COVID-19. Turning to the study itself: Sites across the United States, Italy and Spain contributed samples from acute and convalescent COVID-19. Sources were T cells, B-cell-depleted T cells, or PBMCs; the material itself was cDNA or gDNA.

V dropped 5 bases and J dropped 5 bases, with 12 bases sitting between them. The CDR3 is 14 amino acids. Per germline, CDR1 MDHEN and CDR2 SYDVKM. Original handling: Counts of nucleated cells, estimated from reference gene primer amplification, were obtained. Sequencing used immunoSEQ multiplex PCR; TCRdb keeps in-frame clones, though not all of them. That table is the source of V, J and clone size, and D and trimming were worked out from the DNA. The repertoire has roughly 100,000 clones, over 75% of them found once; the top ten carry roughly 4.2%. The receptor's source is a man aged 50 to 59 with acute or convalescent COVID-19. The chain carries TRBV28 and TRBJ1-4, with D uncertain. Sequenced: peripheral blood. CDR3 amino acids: CASSPQFQNEKLFF. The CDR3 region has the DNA TGTGCCAGCAGTCCTCAGTTCCAAAATGAAAAACTGTTTTTT.